Detailed here is one T cell receptor beta chain. Its antigen remains unidentified. Unique molecular identifier tags were affixed to discrete cDNA molecules. TCRdb ran MiXCR on the 5' RACE reads and lists one entry per CDR3 protein. The sample has over 55,000 distinct CDR3 sequences; roughly 12% are singletons. The data belong to a study of early T cells in non-severe SARS-CoV-2 infection. Study-wide background: Chains were not paired, and sequencing was done on bulk RNA from unsorted whole blood. Study-wide points: Sequences matched to VDJdb favored anti-spike CD8 responses, while private and CD4 specificities were missed.

Germline CDR1 reads SGHTA; CDR2 reads FQGNSA. V gave up 2 bases and J gave up 2 bases, with 7 bases separating them. There are 13 residues in the CDR3. Sequences were obtained from whole blood. The chain links TRBV7-2 to TRBJ2-7; D unresolved. The TCR comes from an adult who was a healthcare worker with PCR-confirmed SARS-CoV-2 infection or an uninfected control (not recorded which). In DNA form, the CDR3 reads TGTGCCAGCAGCTTATTTCCAACCTACGAGCAGTACTTC. Amino acid sequence: CASSLFPTYEQYF.